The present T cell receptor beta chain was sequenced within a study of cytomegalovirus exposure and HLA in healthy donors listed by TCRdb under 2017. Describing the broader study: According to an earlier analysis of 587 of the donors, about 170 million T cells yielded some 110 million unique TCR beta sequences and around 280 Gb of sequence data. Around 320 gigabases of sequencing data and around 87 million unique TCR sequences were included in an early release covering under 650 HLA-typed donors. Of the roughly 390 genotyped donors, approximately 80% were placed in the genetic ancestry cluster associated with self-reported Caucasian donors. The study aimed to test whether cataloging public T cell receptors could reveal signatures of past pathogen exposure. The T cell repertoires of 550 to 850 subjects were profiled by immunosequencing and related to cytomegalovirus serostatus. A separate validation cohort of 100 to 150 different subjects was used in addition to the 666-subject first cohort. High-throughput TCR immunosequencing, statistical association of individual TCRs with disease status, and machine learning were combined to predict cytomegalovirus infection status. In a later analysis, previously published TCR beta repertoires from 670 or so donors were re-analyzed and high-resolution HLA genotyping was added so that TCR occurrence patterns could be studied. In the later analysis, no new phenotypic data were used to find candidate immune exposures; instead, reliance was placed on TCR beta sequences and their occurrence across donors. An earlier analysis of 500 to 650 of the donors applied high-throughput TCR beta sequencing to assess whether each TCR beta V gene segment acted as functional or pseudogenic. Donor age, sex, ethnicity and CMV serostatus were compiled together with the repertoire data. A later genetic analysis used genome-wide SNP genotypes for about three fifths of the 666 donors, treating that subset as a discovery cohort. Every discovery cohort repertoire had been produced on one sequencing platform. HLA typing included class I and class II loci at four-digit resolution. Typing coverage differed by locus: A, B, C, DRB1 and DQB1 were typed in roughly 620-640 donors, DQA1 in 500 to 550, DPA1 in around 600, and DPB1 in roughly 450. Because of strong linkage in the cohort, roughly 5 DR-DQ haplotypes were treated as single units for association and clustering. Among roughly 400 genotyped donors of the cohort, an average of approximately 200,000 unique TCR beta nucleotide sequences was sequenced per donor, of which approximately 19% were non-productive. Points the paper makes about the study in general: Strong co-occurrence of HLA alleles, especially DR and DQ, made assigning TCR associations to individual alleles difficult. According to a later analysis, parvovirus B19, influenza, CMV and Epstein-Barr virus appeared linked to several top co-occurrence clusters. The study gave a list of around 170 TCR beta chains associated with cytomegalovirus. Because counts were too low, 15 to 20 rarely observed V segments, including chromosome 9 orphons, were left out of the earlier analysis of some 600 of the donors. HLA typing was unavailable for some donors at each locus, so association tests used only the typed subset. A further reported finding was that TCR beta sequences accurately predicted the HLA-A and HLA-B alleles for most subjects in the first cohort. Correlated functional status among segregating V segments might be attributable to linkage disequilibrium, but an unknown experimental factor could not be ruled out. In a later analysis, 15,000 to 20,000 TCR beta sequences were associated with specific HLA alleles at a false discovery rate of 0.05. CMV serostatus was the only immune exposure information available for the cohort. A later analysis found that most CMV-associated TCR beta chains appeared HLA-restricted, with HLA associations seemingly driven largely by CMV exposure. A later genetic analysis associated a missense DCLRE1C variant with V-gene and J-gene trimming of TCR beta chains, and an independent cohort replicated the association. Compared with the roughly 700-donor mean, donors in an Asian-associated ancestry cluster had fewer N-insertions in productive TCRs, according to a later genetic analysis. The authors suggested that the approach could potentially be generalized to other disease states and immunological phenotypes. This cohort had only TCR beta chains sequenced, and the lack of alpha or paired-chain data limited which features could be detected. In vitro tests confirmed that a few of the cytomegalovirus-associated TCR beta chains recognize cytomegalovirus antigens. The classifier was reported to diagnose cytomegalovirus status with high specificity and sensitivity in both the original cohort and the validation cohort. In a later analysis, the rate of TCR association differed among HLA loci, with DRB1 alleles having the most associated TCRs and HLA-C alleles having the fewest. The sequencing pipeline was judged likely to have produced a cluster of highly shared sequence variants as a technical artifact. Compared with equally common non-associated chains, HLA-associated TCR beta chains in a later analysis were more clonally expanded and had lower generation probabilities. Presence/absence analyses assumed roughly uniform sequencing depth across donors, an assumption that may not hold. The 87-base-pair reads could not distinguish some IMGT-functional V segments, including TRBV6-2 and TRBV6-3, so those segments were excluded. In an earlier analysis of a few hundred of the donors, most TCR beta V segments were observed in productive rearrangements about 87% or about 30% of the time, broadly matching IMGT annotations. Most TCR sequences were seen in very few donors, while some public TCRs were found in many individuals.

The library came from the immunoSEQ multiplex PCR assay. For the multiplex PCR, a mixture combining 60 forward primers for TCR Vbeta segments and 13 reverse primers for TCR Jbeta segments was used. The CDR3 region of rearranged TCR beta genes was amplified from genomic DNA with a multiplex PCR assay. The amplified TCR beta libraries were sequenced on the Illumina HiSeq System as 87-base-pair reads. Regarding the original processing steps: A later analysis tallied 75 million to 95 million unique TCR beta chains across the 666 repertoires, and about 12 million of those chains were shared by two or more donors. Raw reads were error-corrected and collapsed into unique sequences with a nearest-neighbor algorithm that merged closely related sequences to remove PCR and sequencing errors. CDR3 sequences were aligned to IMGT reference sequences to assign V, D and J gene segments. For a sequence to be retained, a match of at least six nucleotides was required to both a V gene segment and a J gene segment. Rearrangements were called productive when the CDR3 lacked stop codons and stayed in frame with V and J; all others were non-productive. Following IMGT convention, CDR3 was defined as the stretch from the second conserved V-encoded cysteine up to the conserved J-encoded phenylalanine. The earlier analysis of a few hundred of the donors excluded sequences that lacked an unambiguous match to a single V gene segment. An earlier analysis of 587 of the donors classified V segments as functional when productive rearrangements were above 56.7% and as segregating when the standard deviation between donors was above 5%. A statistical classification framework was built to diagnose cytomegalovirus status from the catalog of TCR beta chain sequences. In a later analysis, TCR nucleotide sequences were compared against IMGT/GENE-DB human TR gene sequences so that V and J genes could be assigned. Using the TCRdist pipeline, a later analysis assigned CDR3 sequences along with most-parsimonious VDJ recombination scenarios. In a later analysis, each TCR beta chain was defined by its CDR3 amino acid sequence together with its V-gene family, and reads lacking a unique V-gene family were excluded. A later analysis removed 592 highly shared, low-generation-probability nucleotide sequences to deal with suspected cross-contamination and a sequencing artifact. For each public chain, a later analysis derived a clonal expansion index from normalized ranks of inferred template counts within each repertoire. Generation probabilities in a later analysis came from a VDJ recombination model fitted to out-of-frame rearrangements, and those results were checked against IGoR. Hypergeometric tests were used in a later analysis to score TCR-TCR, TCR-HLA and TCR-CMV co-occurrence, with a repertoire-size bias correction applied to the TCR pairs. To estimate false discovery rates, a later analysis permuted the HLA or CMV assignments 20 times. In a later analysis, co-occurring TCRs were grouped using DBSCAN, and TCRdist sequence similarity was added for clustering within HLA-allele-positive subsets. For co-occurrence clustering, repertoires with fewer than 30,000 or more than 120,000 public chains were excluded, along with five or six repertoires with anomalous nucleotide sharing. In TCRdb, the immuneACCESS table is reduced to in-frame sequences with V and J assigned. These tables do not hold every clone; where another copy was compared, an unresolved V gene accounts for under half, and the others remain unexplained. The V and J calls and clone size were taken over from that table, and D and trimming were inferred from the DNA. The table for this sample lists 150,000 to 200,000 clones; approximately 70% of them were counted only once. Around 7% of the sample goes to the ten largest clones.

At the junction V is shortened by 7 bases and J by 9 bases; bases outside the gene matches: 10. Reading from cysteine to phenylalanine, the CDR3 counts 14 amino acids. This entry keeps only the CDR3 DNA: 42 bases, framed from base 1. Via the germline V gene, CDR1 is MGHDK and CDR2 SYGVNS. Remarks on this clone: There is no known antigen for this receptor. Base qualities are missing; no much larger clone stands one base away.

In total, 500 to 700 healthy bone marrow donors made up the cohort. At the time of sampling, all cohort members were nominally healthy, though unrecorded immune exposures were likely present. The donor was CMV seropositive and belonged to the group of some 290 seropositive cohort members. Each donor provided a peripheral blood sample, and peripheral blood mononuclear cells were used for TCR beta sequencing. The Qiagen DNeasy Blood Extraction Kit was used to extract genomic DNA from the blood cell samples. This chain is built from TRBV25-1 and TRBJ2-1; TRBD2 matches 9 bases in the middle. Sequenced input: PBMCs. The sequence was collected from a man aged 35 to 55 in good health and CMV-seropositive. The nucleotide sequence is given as TGTGCCAGCAAAGCGGGGGGCCGTGAGTCTGAGCAGTTCTTC. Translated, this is CASKAGGRESEQFF.